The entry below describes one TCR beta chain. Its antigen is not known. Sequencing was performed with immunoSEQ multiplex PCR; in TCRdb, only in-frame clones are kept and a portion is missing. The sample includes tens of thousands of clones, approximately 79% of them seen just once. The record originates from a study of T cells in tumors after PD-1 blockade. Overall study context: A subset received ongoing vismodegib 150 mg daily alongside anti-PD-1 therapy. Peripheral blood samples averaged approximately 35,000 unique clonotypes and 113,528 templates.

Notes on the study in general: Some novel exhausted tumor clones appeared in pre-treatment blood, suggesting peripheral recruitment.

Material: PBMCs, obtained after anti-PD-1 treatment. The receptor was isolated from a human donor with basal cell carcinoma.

The CDR3 sequence is CAWSRGYTGELFF. DNA for the CDR3: TGTGCCTGGAGTCGGGGGTACACCGGGGAGCTGTTTTTT. The genes are TRBV30 and TRBJ2-2, with D tentatively TRBD2 (6 bases). The ends were cut back, 2 bases at V and 3 bases at J, with 7 bases in the middle. Germline values: CDR1 GTSNPN, CDR2 SVGIG (reference sequence). The CDR3 has 13 residues. Drawing the rest from reference TRBV30 and TRBJ2-2, the complete variable domain is SQTIHQWPATLVQPVGSPLSLECTVEGTSNPNLYWYRQAAGRGLQLLFYSVGIGQISSEVPQNLSASRPQDRQFILSSKKLLLSDSGFYLCAWSRGYTGELFFGEGSRLTVL.